The clone carrying this T cell receptor beta chain was recorded at least ten times. Its antigen remains unknown. Germline V gene data show CDR1 as SGHRS and CDR2 as YFSETQ. Trimming cost V 2 bases and J 3 bases, with 3 bases left between them. CDR3 length: 11 residues. Building the TCR beta libraries relied on iRepertoire HTBI primers, and CDR3 regions underwent Arm-PCR. TCRdb re-called the multiplex PCR reads through MiXCR, storing one row per CDR3 protein. This sample carries under 250,000 distinct CDR3 sequences, less than 20% of them seen once, and the ten largest clones take 10% to 15%. These data belong to a study of regulatory T cells in long-lasting Graves disease. Study-wide results and limits: Among persistent patients, a larger number of public clonotypes were shared (over 2,500) than among newly diagnosed patients (roughly 910).

The time point denotes: newly diagnosed GD, antithyroid drugs for less than 3 months. PBMC RNA was the source of the TCR library. These data are also associated with another study on T cells in Graves' hyperthyroidism and ophthalmopathy.

The TCR was taken from a woman aged 25 to 39 with Graves disease. Sequenced here: peripheral blood mononuclear cells (PBMCs), sampled at new diagnosis, from a patient treated with antithyroid drugs. The chain employs TRBV5-1 and TRBJ2-7; the D is unclear. The chain's CDR3 is CASSFHYEQYF. As DNA, the CDR3 is TGCGCCAGCAGCTTCCACTACGAGCAGTACTTC.